This T cell receptor (beta chain) emerged from a study of glioma-infiltrating T cells after dendritic cell vaccination. Study overall: Autologous tumor lysate-pulsed dendritic cell vaccination was given between the early 2000s and the early 2010s. Autologous tumor lysate was loaded overnight onto monocyte-derived dendritic cells grown approximately 7 days with IL-4 and GM-CSF.

This clone was seen a single time. PBMC were collected before vaccination, two weeks after the third vaccination, and at progression. Primers: 60 V beta forward and 13 J beta reverse. Repertoires were generated with immunoSEQ multiplex PCR, while TCRdb's copy carries only in-frame clones and drops some. The sample shows about 67,000 clones, about four fifths of them seen only once. The CDR3 runs to 15 residues. Germline CDR1 SGHVS, CDR2 FQNEAQ. The germline V and J ends were trimmed by 0 bases and 10 bases, with 15 bases remaining between them. The sequencing here drew on blood, taken before dendritic cell vaccination. This chain connects TRBV7-8 to TRBJ1-4; tentatively, D is TRBD1 (6 bases). This receptor was obtained from a human donor with glioblastoma. CDR3: CASSLASDRSGKLFF. The CDR3, as DNA: TGTGCCAGCAGCTTAGCAAGCGACAGGTCTGGAAAACTGTTTTTT.